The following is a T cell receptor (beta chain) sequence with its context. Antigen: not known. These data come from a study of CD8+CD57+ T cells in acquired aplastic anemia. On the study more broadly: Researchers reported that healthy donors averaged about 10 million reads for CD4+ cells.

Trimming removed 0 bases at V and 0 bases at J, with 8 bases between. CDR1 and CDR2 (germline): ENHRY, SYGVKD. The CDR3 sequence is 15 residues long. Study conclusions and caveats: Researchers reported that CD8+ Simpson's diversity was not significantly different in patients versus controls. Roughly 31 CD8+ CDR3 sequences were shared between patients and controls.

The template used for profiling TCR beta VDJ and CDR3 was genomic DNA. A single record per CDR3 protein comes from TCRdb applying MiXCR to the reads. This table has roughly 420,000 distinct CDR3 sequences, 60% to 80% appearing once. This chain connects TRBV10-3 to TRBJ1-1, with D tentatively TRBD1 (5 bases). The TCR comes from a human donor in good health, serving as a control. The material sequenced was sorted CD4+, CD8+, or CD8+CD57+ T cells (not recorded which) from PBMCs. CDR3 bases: TGTGCCATCAGTGAGTCGAGGGGCATGAACACTGAAGCTTTCTTT. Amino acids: CAISESRGMNTEAFF.